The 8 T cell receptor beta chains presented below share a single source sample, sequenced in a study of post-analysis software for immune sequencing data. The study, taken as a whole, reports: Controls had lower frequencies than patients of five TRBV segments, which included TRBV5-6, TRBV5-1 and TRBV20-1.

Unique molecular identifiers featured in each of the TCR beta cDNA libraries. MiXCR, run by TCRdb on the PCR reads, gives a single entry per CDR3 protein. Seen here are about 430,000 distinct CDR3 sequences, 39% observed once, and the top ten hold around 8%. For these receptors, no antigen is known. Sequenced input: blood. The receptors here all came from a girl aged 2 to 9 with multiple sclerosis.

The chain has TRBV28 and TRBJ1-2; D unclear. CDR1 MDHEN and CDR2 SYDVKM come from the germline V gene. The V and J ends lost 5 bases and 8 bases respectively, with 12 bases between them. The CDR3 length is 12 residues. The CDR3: CASSPGRRGYTF. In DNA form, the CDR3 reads TGTGCCAGCAGTCCTGGCCGGCGGGGCTACACCTTC.

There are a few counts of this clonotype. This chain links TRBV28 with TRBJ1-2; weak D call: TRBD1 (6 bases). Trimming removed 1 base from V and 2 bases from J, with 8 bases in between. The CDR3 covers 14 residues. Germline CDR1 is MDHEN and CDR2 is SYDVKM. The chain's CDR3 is CASSLFGTNYGYTF. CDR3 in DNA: TGTGCCAGCAGTTTATTCGGGACAAACTATGGCTACACCTTC.

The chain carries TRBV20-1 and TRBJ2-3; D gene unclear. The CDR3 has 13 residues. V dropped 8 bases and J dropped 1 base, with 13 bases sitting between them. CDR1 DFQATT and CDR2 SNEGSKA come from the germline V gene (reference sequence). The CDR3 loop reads CSPPRLRTDTQYF. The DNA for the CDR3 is TGCAGTCCTCCTCGGCTACGCACAGATACGCAGTATTTT.

Here the CDR3 DNA reads TGCAGTGCTCTAGCGGGGTCCTCTGGGGCCAACGTCCTGACTTTC. Translating it yields CSALAGSSGANVLTF. The rearrangement joins TRBV20-1 to TRBJ2-6, with 9 positions matching TRBD2. The V and J ends lost 5 bases and 0 bases, in that order; junction bases with no gene match: 2. There are 15 residues in the CDR3. Germline loops: CDR1 DFQATT, CDR2 SNEGSKA (reference sequence).

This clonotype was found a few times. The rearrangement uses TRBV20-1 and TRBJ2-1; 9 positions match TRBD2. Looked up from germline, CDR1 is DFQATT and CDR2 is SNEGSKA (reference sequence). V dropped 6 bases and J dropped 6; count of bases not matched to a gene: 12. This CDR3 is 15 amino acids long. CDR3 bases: TGCAGTGCAGGAAGCATGGGACTAGCCACCAATGAGCAGTTCTTC. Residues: CSAGSMGLATNEQFF.

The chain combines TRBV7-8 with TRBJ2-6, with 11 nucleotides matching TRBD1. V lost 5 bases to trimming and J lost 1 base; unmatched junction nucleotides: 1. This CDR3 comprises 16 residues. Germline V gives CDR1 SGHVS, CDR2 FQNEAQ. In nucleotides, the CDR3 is TGTGCCAGCAGCGGACAGGGGGCTTCTGGGGCCAACGTCCTGACTTTC. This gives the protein CASSGQGASGANVLTF.

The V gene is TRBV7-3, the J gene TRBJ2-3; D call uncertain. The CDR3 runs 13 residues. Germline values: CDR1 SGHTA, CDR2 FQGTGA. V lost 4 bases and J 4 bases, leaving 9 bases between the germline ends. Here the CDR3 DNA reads TGTGCCAGCAGCTCACAGAGAGCAGATACGCAGTATTTT. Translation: CASSSQRADTQYF.

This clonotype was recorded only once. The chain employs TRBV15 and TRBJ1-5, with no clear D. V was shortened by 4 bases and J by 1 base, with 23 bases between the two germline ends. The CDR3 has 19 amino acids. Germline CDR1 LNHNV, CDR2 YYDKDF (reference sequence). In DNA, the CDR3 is TGTGCCACCAGCACCTACCTGGATAGCCCCGGCTGGAGCAATCAGCCCCAGCATTTT. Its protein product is CATSTYLDSPGWSNQPQHF. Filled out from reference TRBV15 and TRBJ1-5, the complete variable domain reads DAMVIQNPRYQVTQFGKPVTLSCSQTLNHNVMYWYQQKSSQAPKLLFHYYDKDFNNEADTPDNFQSRRPNTSFCFLDIRSPGLGDTAMYLCATSTYLDSPGWSNQPQHFGDGTRLSIL.